This T cell receptor beta chain was profiled in a study of somatic mutations in cytotoxic T cells in rheumatoid arthritis. About the study: Among the T-cell populations stained with V beta antibodies, some were separated by flow sorting at nearly 100% purity, including V beta1+ cells whose TCRB was sequenced. General study points: Compared with age-matched healthy controls, rheumatoid arthritis patients did not differ significantly in CD8+ T-cell clonality.

Concerning this clone: Its antigen is still unknown.

The table came from immunoSEQ multiplex PCR; TCRdb's copy has only in-frame clones and leaves some out. The sample lists thousands of clones; 70% were seen once. The CDR3 runs 17 residues. The V gene end was trimmed by 0 bases and the J gene end by 5 bases; junction bases not matched to a gene: 10. Germline V lookup: CDR1 SEHNR, CDR2 FQNEAQ (reference sequence). Controls that were healthy consisted of blood donors whose median age was roughly 51 years (range about 20-80), with approximately 55% female. Positive magnetic bead selection was used to isolate CD4+ and CD8+ cells; purity was checked by flow cytometry.

This TCR was recovered from a man in his forties or fifties in good health. This rearrangement joins TRBV7-9 to TRBJ2-5; 9 nucleotides match TRBD2. Material for sequencing was CD8+ T cells sorted from blood. CDR3 region: CASSLALRRGGLETQYF. The CDR3 coding sequence is TGTGCCAGCAGCTTAGCGCTCCGGCGGGGGGGCTTGGAGACCCAGTACTTC.